This TCR beta chain was identified during a study of pediatric ulcerative colitis. This clone has just one count. The survey-level immunoSEQ assay was used. The assay was immunoSEQ multiplex PCR, and TCRdb's table has in-frame clones only and misses some. This sample carries about 32,000 clones, roughly 82% of them seen once, and the ten largest clones take approximately 4.5%. The CDR3 covers 15 residues. V was shortened by 0 bases and J by 8 bases, with 19 bases between the two germline ends. Germline V lookup: CDR1 SQVTM, CDR2 ANQGSEA. The diagnostic colonoscopy in ulcerative colitis patients preceded any immunosuppressive treatment.

The sequence derives from a boy between 10 and 17 years old with severe ulcerative colitis. The chain has TRBV29-1 and TRBJ1-2; D unresolved. Sequencing was carried out using blood. This CDR3 is CSVEDALVSPGGYTF. CDR3 sequence (DNA): TGCAGCGTTGAAGATGCGCTGGTCTCGCCGGGAGGCTACACCTTC.